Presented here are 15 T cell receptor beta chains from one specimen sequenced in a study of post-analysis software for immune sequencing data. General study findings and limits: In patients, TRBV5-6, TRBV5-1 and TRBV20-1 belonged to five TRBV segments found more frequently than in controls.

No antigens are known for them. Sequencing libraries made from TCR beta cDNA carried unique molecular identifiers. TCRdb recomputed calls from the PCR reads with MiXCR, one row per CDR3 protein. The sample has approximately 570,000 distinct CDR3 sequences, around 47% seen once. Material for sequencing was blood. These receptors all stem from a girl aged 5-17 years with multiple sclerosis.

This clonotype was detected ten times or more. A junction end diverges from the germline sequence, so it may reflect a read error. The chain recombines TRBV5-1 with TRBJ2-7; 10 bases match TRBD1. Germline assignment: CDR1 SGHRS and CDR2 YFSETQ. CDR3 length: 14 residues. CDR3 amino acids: CASSFGTGVYEQYF. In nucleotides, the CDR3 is TGTGCCAGCAGCTTCGGGACAGGGGTCTACGAGCAGTACTTC. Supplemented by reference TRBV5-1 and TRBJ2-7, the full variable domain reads KAGVTQTPRYLIKTRGQQVTLSCSPISGHRSVSWYQQTPGQGLQFLFEYFSETQRNKGNFPGRFSGRQFSNSRSEMNVSTLELGDSALYLCASSFGTGVYEQYFGPGTRLTVT.

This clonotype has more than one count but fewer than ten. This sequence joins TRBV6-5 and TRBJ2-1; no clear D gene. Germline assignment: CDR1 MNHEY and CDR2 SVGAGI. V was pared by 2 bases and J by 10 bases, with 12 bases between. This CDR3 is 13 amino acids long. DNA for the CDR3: TGTGCCAGCAGTTACGGGTCACTGAGGGAGCAGTTCTTC. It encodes CASSYGSLREQFF.

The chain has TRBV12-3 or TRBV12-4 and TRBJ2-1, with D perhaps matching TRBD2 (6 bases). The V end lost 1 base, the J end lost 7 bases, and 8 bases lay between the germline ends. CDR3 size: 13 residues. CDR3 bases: TGTGCCAGCAGTTTAGGGGAGGTTAATGAGCAGTTCTTC. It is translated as CASSLGEVNEQFF.

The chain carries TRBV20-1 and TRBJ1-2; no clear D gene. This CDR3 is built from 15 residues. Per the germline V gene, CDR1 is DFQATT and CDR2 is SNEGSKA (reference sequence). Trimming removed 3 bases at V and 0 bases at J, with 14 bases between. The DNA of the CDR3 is TGCAGTGCTAGTTCGGCTGAGGTCTCTAACTATGGCTACACCTTC. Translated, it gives CSASSAEVSNYGYTF.

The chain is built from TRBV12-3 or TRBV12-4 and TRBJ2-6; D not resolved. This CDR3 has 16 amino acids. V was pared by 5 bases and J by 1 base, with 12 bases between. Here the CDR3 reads CASSPRSVSGANVLTF. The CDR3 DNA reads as TGTGCCAGCAGTCCGAGGAGCGTTTCTGGGGCCAACGTCCTGACTTTC.

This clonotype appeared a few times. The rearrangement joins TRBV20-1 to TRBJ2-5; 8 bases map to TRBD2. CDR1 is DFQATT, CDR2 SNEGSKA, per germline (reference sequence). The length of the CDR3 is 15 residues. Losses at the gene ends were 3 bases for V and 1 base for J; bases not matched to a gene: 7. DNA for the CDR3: TGCAGTGCTAGCCTTCCCGCGGGGGGCCAAGAGACCCAGTACTTC. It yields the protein CSASLPAGGQETQYF.

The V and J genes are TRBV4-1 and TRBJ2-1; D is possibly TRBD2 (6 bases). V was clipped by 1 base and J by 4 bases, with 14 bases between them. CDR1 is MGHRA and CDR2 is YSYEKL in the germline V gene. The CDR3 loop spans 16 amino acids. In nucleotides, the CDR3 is TGCGCCAGCAGCCAAGTTTCCGCGGGACTTTACAATGAGCAGTTCTTC. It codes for CASSQVSAGLYNEQFF.

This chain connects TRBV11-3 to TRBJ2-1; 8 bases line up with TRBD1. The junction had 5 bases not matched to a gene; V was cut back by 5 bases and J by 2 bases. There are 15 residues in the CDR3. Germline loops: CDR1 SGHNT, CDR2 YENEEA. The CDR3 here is CASSQNRGTYNEQFF. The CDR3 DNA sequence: TGTGCCAGCAGCCAAAACAGGGGGACCTACAATGAGCAGTTCTTC.

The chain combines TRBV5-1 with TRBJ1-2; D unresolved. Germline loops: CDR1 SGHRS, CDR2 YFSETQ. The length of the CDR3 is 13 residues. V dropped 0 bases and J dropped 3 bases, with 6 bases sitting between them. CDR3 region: CASSLAVDYGYTF. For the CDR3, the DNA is TGCGCCAGCAGCTTGGCCGTTGACTATGGCTACACCTTC.

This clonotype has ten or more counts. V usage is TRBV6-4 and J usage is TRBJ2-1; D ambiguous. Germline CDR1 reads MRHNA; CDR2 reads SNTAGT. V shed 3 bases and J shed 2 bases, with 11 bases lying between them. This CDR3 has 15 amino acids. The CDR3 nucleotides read TGTGCCAGCAGTGAATTAGCTGCCGCCTACAATGAGCAGTTCTTC. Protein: CASSELAAAYNEQFF.

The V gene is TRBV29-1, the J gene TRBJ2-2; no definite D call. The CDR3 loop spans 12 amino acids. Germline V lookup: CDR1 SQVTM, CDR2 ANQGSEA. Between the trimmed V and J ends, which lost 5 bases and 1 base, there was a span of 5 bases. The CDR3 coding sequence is TGCAGCGTTTTTTGGAACACCGGGGAGCTGTTTTTT. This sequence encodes CSVFWNTGELFF.

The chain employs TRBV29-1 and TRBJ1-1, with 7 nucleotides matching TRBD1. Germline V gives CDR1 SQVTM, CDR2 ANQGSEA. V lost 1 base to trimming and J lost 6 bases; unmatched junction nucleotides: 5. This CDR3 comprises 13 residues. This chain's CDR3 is CSVEVRGGAEAFF. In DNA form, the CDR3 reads TGCAGCGTTGAAGTCAGGGGGGGAGCTGAAGCTTTCTTT. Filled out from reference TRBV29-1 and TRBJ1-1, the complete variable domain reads SAVISQKPSRDICQRGTSLTIQCQVDSQVTMMFWYRQQPGQSLTLIATANQGSEATYESGFVIDKFPISRPNLTFSTLTVSNMSPEDSSIYLCSVEVRGGAEAFFGQGTRLTVV.

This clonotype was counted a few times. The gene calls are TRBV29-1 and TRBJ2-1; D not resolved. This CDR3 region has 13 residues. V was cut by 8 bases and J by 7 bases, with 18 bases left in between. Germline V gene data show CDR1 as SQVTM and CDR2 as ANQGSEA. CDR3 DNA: TGCAGCTTGGTGTCTCTTTTTGGGAATGAGCAGTTCTTC. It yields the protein CSLVSLFGNEQFF.

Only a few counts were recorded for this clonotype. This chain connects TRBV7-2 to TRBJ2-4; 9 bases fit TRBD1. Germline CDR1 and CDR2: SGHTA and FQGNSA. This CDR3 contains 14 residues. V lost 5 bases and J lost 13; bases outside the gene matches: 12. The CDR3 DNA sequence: TGTGCCAGCAGCCATGGGACAGGGACAAATGAGCAGTACTTC. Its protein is CASSHGTGTNEQYF. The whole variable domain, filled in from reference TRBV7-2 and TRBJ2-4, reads GAGVSQSPSNKVTEKGKDVELRCDPISGHTALYWYRQSLGQGLEFLIYFQGNSAPDKSGLPSDRFSAERTGGSVSTLTIQRTQQEDSAVYLCASSHGTGTNEQYFGAGTRLSVL.

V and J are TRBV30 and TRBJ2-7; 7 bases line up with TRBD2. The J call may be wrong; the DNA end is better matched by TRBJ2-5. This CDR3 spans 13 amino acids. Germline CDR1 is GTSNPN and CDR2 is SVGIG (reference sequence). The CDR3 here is CAYERTSQETQYF. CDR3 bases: TGTGCCTACGAGCGGACTAGTCAAGAGACCCAGTACTTC.